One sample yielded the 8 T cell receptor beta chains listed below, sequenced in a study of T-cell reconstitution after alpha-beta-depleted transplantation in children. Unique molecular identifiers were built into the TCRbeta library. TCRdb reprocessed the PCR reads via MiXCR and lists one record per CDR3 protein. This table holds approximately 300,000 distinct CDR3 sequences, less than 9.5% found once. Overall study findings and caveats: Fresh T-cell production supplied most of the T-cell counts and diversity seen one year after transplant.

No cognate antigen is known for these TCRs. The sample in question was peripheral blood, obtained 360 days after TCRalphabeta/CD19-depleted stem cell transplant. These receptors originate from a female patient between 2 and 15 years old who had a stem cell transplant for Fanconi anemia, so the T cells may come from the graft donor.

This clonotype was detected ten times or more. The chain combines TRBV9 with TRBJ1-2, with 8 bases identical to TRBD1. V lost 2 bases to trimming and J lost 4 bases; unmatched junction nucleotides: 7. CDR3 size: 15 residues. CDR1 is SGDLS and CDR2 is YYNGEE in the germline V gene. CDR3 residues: CASSVGQGAVYGYTF. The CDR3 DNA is TGTGCCAGCAGCGTCGGGCAGGGGGCGGTCTATGGCTACACCTTC.

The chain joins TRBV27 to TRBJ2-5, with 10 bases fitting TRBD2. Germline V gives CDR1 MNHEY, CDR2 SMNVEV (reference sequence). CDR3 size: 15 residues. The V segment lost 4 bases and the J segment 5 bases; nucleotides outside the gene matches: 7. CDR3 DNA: TGTGCCAGCAGTTCTGAGCGGGAGGGCCGGGAGACCCAGTACTTC. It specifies CASSSEREGRETQYF.

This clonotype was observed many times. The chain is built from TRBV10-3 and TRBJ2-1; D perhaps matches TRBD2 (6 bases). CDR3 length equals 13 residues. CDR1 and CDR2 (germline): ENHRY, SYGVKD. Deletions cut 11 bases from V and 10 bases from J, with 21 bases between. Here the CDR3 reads CAGGGTSLGEQFF. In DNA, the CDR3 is TGTGCCGGGGGAGGCACATCGTTAGGGGAGCAGTTCTTC.

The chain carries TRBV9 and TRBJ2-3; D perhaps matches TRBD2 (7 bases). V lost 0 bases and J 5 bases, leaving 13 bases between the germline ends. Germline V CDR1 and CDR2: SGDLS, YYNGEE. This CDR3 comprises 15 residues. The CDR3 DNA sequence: TGTGCCAGCAGCGTAGGTCGGGGGGCTGGAGATACGCAGTATTTT. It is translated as CASSVGRGAGDTQYF. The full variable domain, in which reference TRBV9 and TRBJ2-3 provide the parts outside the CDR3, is DSGVTQTPKHLITATGQRVTLRCSPRSGDLSVYWYQQSLDQGLQFLIQYYNGEERAKGNILERFSAQQFPDLHSELNLSSLELGDSALYFCASSVGRGAGDTQYFGPGTRLTVL.

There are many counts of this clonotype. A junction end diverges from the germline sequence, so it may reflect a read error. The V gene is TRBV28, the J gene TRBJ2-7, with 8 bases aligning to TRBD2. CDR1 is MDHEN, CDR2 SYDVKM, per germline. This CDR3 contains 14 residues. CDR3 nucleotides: TGTGCCAGCAGCTTGAGCGGGAGCCCCTACGGGCAGTACTTC. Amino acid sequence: CASSLSGSPYGQYF.

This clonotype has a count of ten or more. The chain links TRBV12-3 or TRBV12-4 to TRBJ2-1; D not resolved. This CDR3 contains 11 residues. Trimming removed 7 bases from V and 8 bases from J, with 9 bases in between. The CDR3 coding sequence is TGTGCCAGCACTAATCGCCATGAGCAGTTCTTC. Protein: CASTNRHEQFF.

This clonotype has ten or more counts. The CDR3 DNA sequence: TGTGCCACCAGTGACCCTAATCCGGGACTTTACAATGAGCAGTTCTTC. As protein: CATSDPNPGLYNEQFF. V gene TRBV24-1 combines with J gene TRBJ2-1; TRBD2 might be the D (6 bases). The ends were cut back, 4 bases at V and 4 bases at J, with 16 bases in the middle. The germline gives CDR1 KGHDR, CDR2 SFDVKD. This CDR3 has 16 amino acids.

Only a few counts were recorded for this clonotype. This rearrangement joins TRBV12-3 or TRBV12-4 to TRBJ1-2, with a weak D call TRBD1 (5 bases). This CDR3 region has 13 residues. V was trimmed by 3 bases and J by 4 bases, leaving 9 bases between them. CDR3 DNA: TGTGCCAGCAGTTTCGGGGACGCCTATGGCTACACCTTC. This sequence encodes CASSFGDAYGYTF.